Presented here are 3 T cell receptor beta chains from one specimen sequenced in a study of control samples from healthy donors and cancer patients. Here immunoSEQ multiplex PCR was the method, and the copy in TCRdb shows in-frame clones only, minus some. Altogether 35,000 to 55,000 clones are present, 70% to 90% being singletons, with the ten largest covering roughly 10%. Material for sequencing was PBMCs. The receptor source for this set is a woman aged 55 to 70 with lung cancer.

The chain uses TRBV20-1 and TRBJ2-3; TRBD2 aligns across 7 bases. The CDR3 extends over 14 amino acids. Germline V gene data show CDR1 as DFQATT and CDR2 as SNEGSKA (reference sequence). V lost 3 bases, J lost 4 bases, and 7 bases stayed unmatched. This chain's CDR3 is CSASEGGRADTQYF. The CDR3 nucleotides are TGCAGTGCTAGTGAGGGAGGGAGGGCAGATACGCAGTATTTT.

The gene calls are TRBV19 and TRBJ1-1; no definite D call. The CDR3 has 12 amino acids. Trimming cost V 3 bases and J 2 bases, with 4 bases left between them. Germline CDR1 is LNHDA and CDR2 is SQIVND (reference sequence). CDR3 protein: CASSMGNTEAFF. CDR3 coding DNA: TGTGCCAGTAGTATGGGTAACACTGAAGCTTTCTTT.

This chain uses TRBV7-2 with TRBJ1-2; D not certain. CDR1 and CDR2 (germline): SGHTA, FQGNSA. The CDR3 extends over 15 amino acids. With 4 bases removed from V and 0 bases from J, the gap between germline ends came to 12 bases. The CDR3 here is CASSSDTFTNYGYTF. CDR3 nucleotide sequence: TGTGCCAGCAGCTCCGACACATTTACTAACTATGGCTACACCTTC.